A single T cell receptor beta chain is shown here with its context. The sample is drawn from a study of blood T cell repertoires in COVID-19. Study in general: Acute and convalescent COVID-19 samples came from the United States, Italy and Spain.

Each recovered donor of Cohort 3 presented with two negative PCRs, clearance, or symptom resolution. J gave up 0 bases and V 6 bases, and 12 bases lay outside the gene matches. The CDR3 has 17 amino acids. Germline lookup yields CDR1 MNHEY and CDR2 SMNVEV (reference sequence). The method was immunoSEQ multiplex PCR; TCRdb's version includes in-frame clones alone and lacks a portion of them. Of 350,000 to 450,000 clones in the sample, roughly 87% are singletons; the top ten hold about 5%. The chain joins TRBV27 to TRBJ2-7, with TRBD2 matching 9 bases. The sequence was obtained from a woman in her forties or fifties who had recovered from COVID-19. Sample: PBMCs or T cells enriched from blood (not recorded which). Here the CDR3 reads CASSLRPGTSTSYEQYF. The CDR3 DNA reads TGTGCCAGCAGCCTACGTCCCGGGACTAGCACCTCCTACGAGCAGTACTTC.